Here is one T cell receptor (beta chain) with its context. The antigen is not known. The source of the sample is a study of shared clonotypes between healthy human individuals. Study findings and constraints: Non-shared clonotypes had lower generation probabilities than clonotypes shared by all four sorted-subset donors. Naive subsets usually exceeded memory subsets in estimated richness. The study found about 5% of naive CD4 clonotypes shared across a few donors.

Some clones are missing from TCRdb's copy, which holds only in-frame ones; the method was immunoSEQ multiplex PCR. The profile covers about 330,000 clones, with approximately 79% appearing a single time and 10% taken by the ten largest. The sequencing sample was made of memory CD4+ T cells sorted from blood. Noted subset: CD45RA-negative fraction. This clonotype originated in a man aged 30-40 years in good health.

CDR3: CASSESLADYEQYF. For the CDR3, the DNA is TGCGCCAGCAGTGAGTCGTTAGCCGACTACGAGCAGTACTTC. The chain employs TRBV10-1 and TRBJ2-7, with D unresolved. Germline V lookup: CDR1 WNHNN, CDR2 SYGVQD (reference sequence). V was pared by 0 bases and J by 3 bases, with 9 bases between. The CDR3 has 14 amino acids.